Listed here is a single TCR beta chain. This CDR3 comprises 14 residues. Trimming shortened V by 4 bases and J by 0 bases, and 10 bases separated the two germline ends. Germline-derived CDR1 and CDR2 are SGHRS and YFSETQ. This entry is derived from a study of blood T cell repertoires in COVID-19. About the study: Collection of acute and convalescent COVID-19 samples took place in the United States, Italy and Spain. Sources were T cells, B-cell-depleted T cells, or PBMCs; the material itself was cDNA or gDNA.

Original handling: Amplification of reference gene primers provided the estimated nucleated cell counts. Sequencing was performed with immunoSEQ multiplex PCR; in TCRdb, only in-frame clones are kept and a portion is missing. The V and J calls and the clone size are those of that table, but D and trimming were determined from the DNA. The sample carries 79,000 or so clones, about 87% recorded once. The sequenced material came from peripheral blood. The chain joins TRBV5-1 to TRBJ1-1, with a tentative D call TRBD1 (5 bases). This clonotype was obtained from a human donor in a cohort sampled during active COVID-19. CDR3 sequence: CASSPWTLNTEAFF. The CDR3 nucleotides are TGCGCCAGCAGCCCCTGGACACTGAACACTGAAGCTTTCTTT. Filled out from reference TRBV5-1 and TRBJ1-1, the complete variable domain reads KAGVTQTPRYLIKTRGQQVTLSCSPISGHRSVSWYQQTPGQGLQFLFEYFSETQRNKGNFPGRFSGRQFSNSRSEMNVSTLELGDSALYLCASSPWTLNTEAFFGQGTRLTVV.